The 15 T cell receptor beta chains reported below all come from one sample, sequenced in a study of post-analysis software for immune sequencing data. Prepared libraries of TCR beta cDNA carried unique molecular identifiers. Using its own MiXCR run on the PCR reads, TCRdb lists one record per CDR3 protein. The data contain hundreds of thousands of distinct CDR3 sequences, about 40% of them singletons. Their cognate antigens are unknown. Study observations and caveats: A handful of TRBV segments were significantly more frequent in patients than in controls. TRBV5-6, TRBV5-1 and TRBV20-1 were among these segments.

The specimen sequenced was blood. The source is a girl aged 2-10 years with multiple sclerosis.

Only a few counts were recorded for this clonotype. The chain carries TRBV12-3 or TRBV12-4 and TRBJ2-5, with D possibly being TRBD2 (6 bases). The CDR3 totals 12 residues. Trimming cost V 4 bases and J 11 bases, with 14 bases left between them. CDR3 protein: CASSSSLREQYF. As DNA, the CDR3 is TGTGCCAGCAGTTCCTCCCTTCGGGAGCAGTACTTC.

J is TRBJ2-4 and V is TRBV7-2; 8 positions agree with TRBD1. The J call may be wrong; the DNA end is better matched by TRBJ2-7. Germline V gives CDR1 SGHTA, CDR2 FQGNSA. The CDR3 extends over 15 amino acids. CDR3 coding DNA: TGTGCCAGCAGCAACAGACAGGGGTTCCCCTACGAGCAGTACTTC. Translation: CASSNRQGFPYEQYF.

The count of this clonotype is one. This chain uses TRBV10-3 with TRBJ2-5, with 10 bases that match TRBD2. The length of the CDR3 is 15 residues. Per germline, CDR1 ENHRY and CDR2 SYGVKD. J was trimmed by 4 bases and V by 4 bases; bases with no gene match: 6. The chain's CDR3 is CAISGERGGPETQYF. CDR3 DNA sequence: TGTGCCATCAGTGGAGAGCGGGGGGGCCCAGAGACCCAGTACTTC.

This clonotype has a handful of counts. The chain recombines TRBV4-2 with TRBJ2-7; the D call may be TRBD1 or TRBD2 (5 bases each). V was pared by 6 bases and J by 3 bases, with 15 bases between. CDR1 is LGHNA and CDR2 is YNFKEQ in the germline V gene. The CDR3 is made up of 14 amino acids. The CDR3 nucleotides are TGTGCCAGCAGGGTAGGGACGCAAAGCTACGAGCAGTACTTC. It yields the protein CASRVGTQSYEQYF.

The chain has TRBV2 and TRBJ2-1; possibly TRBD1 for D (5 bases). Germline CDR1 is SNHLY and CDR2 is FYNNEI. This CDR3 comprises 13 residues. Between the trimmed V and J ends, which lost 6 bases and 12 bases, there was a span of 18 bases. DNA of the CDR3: TGTGCCAGCAGGGGGTGGGGCCTAAGTAGGCAGTTCTTC. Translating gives CASRGWGLSRQFF.

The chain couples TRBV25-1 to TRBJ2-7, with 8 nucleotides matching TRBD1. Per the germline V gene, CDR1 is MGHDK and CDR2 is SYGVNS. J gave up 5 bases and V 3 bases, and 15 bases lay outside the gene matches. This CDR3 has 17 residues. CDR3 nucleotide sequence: TGTGCCAGCAGTGACCTGGCCGGACAGGGCCTATGTCACGAGCAGTACTTC. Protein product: CASSDLAGQGLCHEQYF.

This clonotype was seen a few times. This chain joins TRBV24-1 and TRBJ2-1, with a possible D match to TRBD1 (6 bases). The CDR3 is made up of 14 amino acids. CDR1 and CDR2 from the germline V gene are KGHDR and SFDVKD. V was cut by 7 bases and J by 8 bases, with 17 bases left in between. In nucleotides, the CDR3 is TGTGCCACCAGGGGGGCTTCCCCGCCCTATGAGCAGTTCTTC. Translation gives CATRGASPPYEQFF.

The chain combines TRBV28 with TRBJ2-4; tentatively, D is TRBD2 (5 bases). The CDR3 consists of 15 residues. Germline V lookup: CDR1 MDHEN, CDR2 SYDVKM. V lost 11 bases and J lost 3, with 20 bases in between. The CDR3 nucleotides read TGTGCCGCGTCAAGGTCACCAGCGGACAAAAACATTCAGTACTTC. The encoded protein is CAASRSPADKNIQYF.

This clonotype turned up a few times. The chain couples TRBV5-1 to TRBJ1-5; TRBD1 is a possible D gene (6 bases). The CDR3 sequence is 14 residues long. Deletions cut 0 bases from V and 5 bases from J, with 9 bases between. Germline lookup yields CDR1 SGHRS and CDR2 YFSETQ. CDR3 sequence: CASSLGGADQPQHF. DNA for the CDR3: TGCGCCAGCAGCTTGGGGGGGGCCGATCAGCCCCAGCATTTT.

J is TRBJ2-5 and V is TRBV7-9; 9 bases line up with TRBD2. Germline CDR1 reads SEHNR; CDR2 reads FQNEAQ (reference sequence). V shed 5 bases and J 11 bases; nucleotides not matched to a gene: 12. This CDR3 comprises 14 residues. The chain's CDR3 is CASSAGLAGSEQYF. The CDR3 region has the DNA TGTGCCAGCAGCGCGGGCCTAGCGGGGAGTGAGCAGTACTTC.

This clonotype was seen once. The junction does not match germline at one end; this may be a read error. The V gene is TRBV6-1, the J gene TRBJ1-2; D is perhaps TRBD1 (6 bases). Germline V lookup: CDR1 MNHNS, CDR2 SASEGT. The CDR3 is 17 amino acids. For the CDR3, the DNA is TGTGCCGGCAGTGCTTTTAGCCCTGGAGGGGGTGATAATGGCTACACCTTC. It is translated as CAGSAFSPGGGDNGYTF.

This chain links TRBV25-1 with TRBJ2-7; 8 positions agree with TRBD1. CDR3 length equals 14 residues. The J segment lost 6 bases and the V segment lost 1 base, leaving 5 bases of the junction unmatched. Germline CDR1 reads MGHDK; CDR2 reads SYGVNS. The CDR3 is CASSELRQGAEQYF. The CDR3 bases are TGTGCCAGCAGTGAATTAAGGCAGGGGGCCGAGCAGTACTTC.

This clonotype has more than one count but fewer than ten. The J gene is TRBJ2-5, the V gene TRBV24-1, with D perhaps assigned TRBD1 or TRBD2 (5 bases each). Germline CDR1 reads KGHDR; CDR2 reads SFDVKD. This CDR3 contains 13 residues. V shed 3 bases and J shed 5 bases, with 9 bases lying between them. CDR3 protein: CATSDAGTETQYF. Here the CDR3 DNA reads TGTGCCACCAGTGATGCAGGGACGGAGACCCAGTACTTC.

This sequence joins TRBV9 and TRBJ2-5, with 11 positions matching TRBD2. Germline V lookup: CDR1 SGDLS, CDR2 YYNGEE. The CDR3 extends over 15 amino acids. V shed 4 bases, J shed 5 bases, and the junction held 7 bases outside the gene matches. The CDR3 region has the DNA TGTGCCAGCAGCCCCAGACTAGCGGGGTATGAGACCCAGTACTTC. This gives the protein CASSPRLAGYETQYF.

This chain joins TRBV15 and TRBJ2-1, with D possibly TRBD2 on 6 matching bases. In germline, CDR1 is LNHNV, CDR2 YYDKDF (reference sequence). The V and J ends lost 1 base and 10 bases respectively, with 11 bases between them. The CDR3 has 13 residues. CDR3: CATSRVGGEEQFF. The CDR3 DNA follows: TGTGCCACCAGCAGAGTCGGGGGTGAAGAGCAGTTCTTC.